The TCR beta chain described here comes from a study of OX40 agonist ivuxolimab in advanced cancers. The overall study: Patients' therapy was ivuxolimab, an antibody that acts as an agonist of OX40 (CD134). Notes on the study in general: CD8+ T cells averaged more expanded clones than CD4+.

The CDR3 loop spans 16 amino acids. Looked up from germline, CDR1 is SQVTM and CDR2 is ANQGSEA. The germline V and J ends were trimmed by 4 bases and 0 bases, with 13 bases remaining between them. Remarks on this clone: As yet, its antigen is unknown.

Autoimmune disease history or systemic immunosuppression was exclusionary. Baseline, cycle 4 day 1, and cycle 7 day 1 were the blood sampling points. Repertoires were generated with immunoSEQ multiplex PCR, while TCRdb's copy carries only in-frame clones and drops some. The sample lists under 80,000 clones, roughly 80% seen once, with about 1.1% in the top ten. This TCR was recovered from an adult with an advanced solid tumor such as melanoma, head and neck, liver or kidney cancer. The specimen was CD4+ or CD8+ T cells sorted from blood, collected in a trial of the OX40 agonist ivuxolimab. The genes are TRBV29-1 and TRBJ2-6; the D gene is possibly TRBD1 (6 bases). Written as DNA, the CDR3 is TGCAGCGTTGCGAGGGACATCAACTCTGGGGCCAACGTCCTGACTTTC. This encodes CSVARDINSGANVLTF.